Sequencing of this T cell receptor beta chain was carried out in a study of T cell responses to AZD1222 COVID-19 vaccine. Study-wide results and limits: Among vaccine-associated CD4 TCRs, coverage spanned spike, with dominance at 160-218 and 743-854. The breadth and depth of Spike-specific TCRs increased once two AZD1222 doses had been given. Clonal diversity may have been underestimated in mostly white British donors. Without day 14 samples, only post-peak T cell repertoires were studied.

On this clone: Antigen specificity is unknown.

Libraries were prepared by immunoSEQ multiplex PCR; TCRdb keeps only in-frame clonotypes and omits some of them. The repertoire consists of roughly 150,000 clones, with about 90% occurring once and the leading ten covering 5%. With 1 base removed from V and 7 bases from J, the gap between germline ends came to 20 bases. Germline V gene data show CDR1 as LNHNV and CDR2 as YYDKDF (reference sequence). The CDR3 has 17 residues. The TCR comes from an adult in good health. The chain uses TRBV15 and TRBJ1-3; perhaps TRBD1 as D (5 bases). The sequencing used peripheral blood, collected on day 0 of AZD1222 vaccination. DNA of the CDR3: TGTGCCACCAGCAGAGTTCATCGAGGGGAATCGTGGAACACCATATATTTT. Its protein is CATSRVHRGESWNTIYF. The full variable domain, completed using reference TRBV15 and TRBJ1-3, is DAMVIQNPRYQVTQFGKPVTLSCSQTLNHNVMYWYQQKSSQAPKLLFHYYDKDFNNEADTPDNFQSRRPNTSFCFLDIRSPGLGDTAMYLCATSRVHRGESWNTIYFGEGSWLTVV.